This T cell receptor beta chain derives from a study of shared clonotypes between healthy human individuals (dated by TCRdb to 2018 to 2021). In the study overall: A couple of women and a few men aged 18 to 49 years were included in the cohort. For each donor, CD4 naive and CD4 memory were each given three plates, CD8 naive was given two plates, and CD8 memory was given one plate. The study deeply sequenced blood TCR repertoires of about five healthy adults to estimate repertoire size and the extent of clonotype sharing between individuals. To increase sequencing depth and limit assay-specific biases, different laboratories used diverse techniques to prepare libraries and sequence TCR repertoires. Per donor, leukapheresis produced somewhere between about 0.8 and 9 billion PBMCs. Study-level results and caveats: The genetic and exposure-history diversity represented was limited by the small number of donors. Higher generation probabilities were observed for clonotypes shared by all four sorted-subset donors than for non-shared clonotypes. Sharing across a few donors was observed for approximately 4.6% of naive CD4, 3% to 3.5% of naive CD8, over 2% of memory CD4, and about 0.39% of memory CD8 clonotypes. Only blood was sampled, and tissue TCR repertoires likely differ from those in blood. Pairwise subsampling led to the expectation that sequencing depth would affect the degree of clonotype sharing among donors. Even with the large sequencing depth, rarefaction of the sorted-subset datasets indicated that sequencing was incomplete. Naive subsets generally had larger estimated clonotype richness than memory subsets.

TCR CDR3 regions were amplified from genomic DNA by multiplex PCR using the deep immunoSEQ assay. For each cell subset, the extracted genomic DNA was distributed evenly across all wells of several immunoSEQ 96-well plates, and each plate served as one replicate. For sorted subsets, each replicate PCR was loaded with 200 ng genomic DNA, equivalent to about 30,000 T cell genomes. Purified libraries were quantified with a Qubit 3.0 fluorometer, sized on a Bioanalyzer 2100, and re-quantified with the KAPA Library Quantification kit. Every immunoSEQ 96-well plate was sequenced on a separate single-read 150-cycle Illumina NextSeq 550 flow cell. In the paper's pipeline: Because the immunoSEQ output held only junctional sequences and lacked quality scores, the filtering could not match the filtering applied to full-length reads. Sequences were annotated with PyIR, a Python wrapper for IgBLAST v1.9, using IMGT germline references to assign V/J genes and CDR3. Reads with weak V/J assignments (E-value above 1e-6), missing CDR3, stop codons, out-of-frame junctions, or ambiguous translated residues were removed. A V3J clonotype was defined by an identical inferred V gene, J gene, and CDR3 amino acid sequence. Percentage overlap between repertoires was calculated by dividing the number of shared unique clonotypes by the size of the smaller repertoire. Richness of each repertoire was evaluated using RTK rarefaction, the Chao1 estimator, and Recon v2.1 estimates of unobserved clonotypes. For all TCRbeta clonotypes obtained by the gDNA method from several donors, generation probabilities were computed with OLGA. The table comes from immuneACCESS by way of TCRdb, which keeps in-frame sequences with V and J called. Part of the clones is missing from these tables; in studies checked, under half for an unresolved V gene and the rest for unknown reasons. V and J calls and clone size are given by that table; D and trimming were obtained from the DNA. This sample gives some 320,000 clones in total; around 87% of them show up just once. The ten largest make up around 15% of the sample.

The donors were healthy, HIV-negative adults who had no recently reported acute infections or vaccinations. Every donor was a Caucasian adult residing in Nashville, Tennessee, USA. CD8 memory samples consisted of magnetically selected CD45RO+ cells combined with CCR7-negative CD45RA+ effector memory (TemRA) cells. Blood was obtained by leukapheresis, after which PBMCs were separated by Ficoll-Histopaque density gradient centrifugation and cryopreserved in liquid nitrogen vapor phase. Analytical flow cytometry was used to check the purity and quantity of each magnetically sorted T cell population. Each sorted fraction had its genomic DNA isolated and then quantified by UV absorbance on a Nanodrop 2000c. As concerns this clone: The specificity of this receptor is unknown. Base qualities are missing; no much larger clone stands one base away.

This TCR was sampled from a man younger than 30 in good health. The specimen sequenced was memory CD8+ T cells sorted from blood. This specimen's cell subset or site label, per the study, means: CD45RO+ cells pooled with CCR7-negative TemRA cells.

In nucleotides, the sequence is TGTGCCAGCAGCTTAGATATCGGCGGTGAAGCTTTCTTT. Translated, it gives CASSLDIGGEAFF. The chain was built from TRBV11-2 and TRBJ1-1; confidence is insufficient to name the D gene. The trim is 0 bases for V and 7 bases for J, with a gap of 9 bases between the germline ends. From the cysteine through the phenylalanine, the CDR3 covers 13 amino acids. This entry keeps only the CDR3 DNA: 39 bases, framed from base 1. Based on the germline V gene, the CDR1 and CDR2 sequences are SGHAT and FQNNGV.